This TCR beta chain originates from a study of cytomegalovirus exposure and HLA in healthy donors. Overall study: Earlier, some 200 million T cells were analyzed, and about 120 million unique TCR beta sequences were found among them.

Study results and caveats: A later analysis reportedly found fewer N-insertions in an Asian-associated ancestry cluster than the roughly 680-donor mean. Associated with HLA alleles at 0.05 false discovery rate in a later analysis were over 15,000 TCR beta sequences.

All donors participated as healthy donors of bone marrow. PCR used 60 Vbeta primers and 13 Jbeta primers. Assay used: immunoSEQ multiplex PCR; TCRdb lists only in-frame clones, some missing. Of about 200,000 clones in the sample, approximately 80% were seen once. Of note for this clone: Its antigen is unidentified.

V was clipped by 0 bases and J by 8 bases; unmatched bases: 8. Per germline, CDR1 SGHTA and CDR2 FQGNSA. The CDR3 contains 16 residues. The chain carries TRBV7-2 and TRBJ1-2, with TRBD1 matching over 11 bases. The origin of this receptor is a girl aged 2 to 9 in good health and CMV-seronegative. The sequenced sample was PBMCs. The CDR3 sequence: CASSLAPGQGAPGYTF. CDR3 nucleotides: TGTGCCAGCAGCTTAGCGCCCGGACAGGGGGCGCCCGGCTACACCTTC.